The 21 T cell receptor beta chains reported below all come from one sample, sequenced in a study of immune evolution from preneoplasia to lung adenocarcinoma. Repertoires were generated with immunoSEQ multiplex PCR, while TCRdb's copy carries only in-frame clones and drops some. The data show approximately 6,700 clones, approximately 80% seen once. The sequenced sample consisted of FFPE adjacent normal lung tissue. Every receptor here comes from a person aged 60 to 85 with lung adenocarcinoma.

In its sample, this clone ranks as medium-sized. The rearrangement uses TRBV11-3 and TRBJ2-1, with D perhaps matching TRBD1 or TRBD2 (5 bases each). Germline CDR1 is SGHNT and CDR2 is YENEEA. This CDR3 spans 14 amino acids. The V and J ends lost 4 bases and 6 bases respectively, with 13 bases between them. CDR3 coding DNA: TGTGCCAGCAGCTCGGGGACCGCGAGCAATGAGCAGTTCTTC. Translation: CASSSGTASNEQFF.

V is TRBV2 and J is TRBJ1-1, with D perhaps matching TRBD1 (5 bases). This CDR3 has 13 residues. CDR1 is SNHLY, CDR2 FYNNEI, per germline. V dropped 6 bases and J dropped 4 bases, with 12 bases sitting between them. CDR3 bases: TGTGCCAGCAGCAAGGGGCAGAGCACTGAAGCTTTCTTT. As protein: CASSKGQSTEAFF.

J is TRBJ2-7 and V is TRBV11-2, with D tentatively TRBD2 (5 bases). The germline V gene encodes CDR1 SGHAT and CDR2 FQNNGV. With 2 bases removed from V and 2 bases from J, the gap between germline ends came to 10 bases. The CDR3 has 14 residues. The CDR3 is CASSLSDLAYEQYF. The CDR3 DNA sequence: TGTGCCAGCAGCTTATCGGACTTAGCCTACGAGCAGTACTTC.

The chain joins TRBV12-5 to TRBJ1-1, with no clear D. Germline V gene sequence: CDR1 LGHNT, CDR2 FRNRAP. The CDR3 spans 14 residues. Trimming took off 1 base at V and 5 bases at J, with 11 bases between the two ends. CDR3 protein: CASGLGAGVTEAFF. As DNA, the CDR3 is TGTGCTAGTGGTTTGGGCGCCGGTGTGACTGAAGCTTTCTTT.

V is TRBV5-1 and J is TRBJ1-5, with D possibly TRBD1 on 6 matching bases. CDR1 is SGHRS and CDR2 is YFSETQ in the germline V gene. V was cut by 0 bases and J by 5 bases, with 6 bases left in between. The CDR3 extends over 13 amino acids. CDR3 residues: CASSLDRDQPQHF. The CDR3 coding sequence is TGCGCCAGCAGCTTGGACAGGGATCAGCCCCAGCATTTT. The full variable domain, completed using reference TRBV5-1 and TRBJ1-5, is KAGVTQTPRYLIKTRGQQVTLSCSPISGHRSVSWYQQTPGQGLQFLFEYFSETQRNKGNFPGRFSGRQFSNSRSEMNVSTLELGDSALYLCASSLDRDQPQHFGDGTRLSIL.

V and J are TRBV6-6 and TRBJ2-1; D perhaps matches TRBD1 (5 bases). The V gene's germline CDR1 is MNHNY and CDR2 SVGAGI (reference sequence). Trimming took off 7 bases at V and 6 bases at J, with 10 bases between the two ends. The CDR3 runs to 12 residues. CDR3 DNA: TGTGCCAGCAACAGACAGAGCAATGAGCAGTTCTTC. Translated, it gives CASNRQSNEQFF.

The rearrangement links TRBV5-8 to TRBJ2-7; D unresolved. In germline, CDR1 is SGHTS, CDR2 YDEGEE. The CDR3 has 11 residues. Trimming left V 5 bases short and J 3 bases short, with 6 bases between. The CDR3 DNA is TGTGCCAGCAGGGGCTACTACGAGCAGTACGTC. Protein product: CASRGYYEQYV.

The rearrangement uses TRBV5-6 and TRBJ2-5; D is possibly TRBD1 or TRBD2 (5 bases each). The CDR3 extends over 13 amino acids. Germline loops: CDR1 SGHDT, CDR2 YYEEEE. With 4 bases removed from V and 5 bases from J, the gap between germline ends came to 12 bases. The CDR3 DNA follows: TGTGCCAGCAGCGGCCGTTGGGGGGAGACCCAGTACTTC. Its translation: CASSGRWGETQYF.

The chain carries TRBV29-1 and TRBJ2-2; D is perhaps TRBD1 (6 bases). CDR3 length equals 14 residues. Trimming removed 6 bases from V and 1 base from J, with 12 bases in between. The V gene's germline CDR1 is SQVTM and CDR2 ANQGSEA. The DNA of the CDR3 is TGCAGCGTGCGGTCCAGGGGGAACACCGGGGAGCTGTTTTTT. Translated: CSVRSRGNTGELFF.

This chain connects TRBV29-1 to TRBJ2-3; 10 bases align to TRBD1. Germline V lookup: CDR1 SQVTM, CDR2 ANQGSEA. With V trimmed by 0 bases and J by 6 bases, 3 bases remained unmatched. The CDR3 sequence is 14 residues long. This CDR3 is CSVEDRGQGDTQYF. The CDR3 DNA reads TGCAGCGTTGAAGATCGGGGACAGGGGGATACGCAGTATTTT.

The CDR3 bases are TGCGCCAGCAGTGATTTAGCGGGAGGGCGCGCGGAGACCCAGTACTTC. Translation: CASSDLAGGRAETQYF. The chain employs TRBV10-2 and TRBJ2-5; 11 bases fit TRBD2. V lost 3 bases, J lost 5 bases, and 8 bases stayed unmatched. The CDR3 sequence is 16 residues long. Germline CDR1 WSHSY, CDR2 SAAADI.

The chain employs TRBV28 and TRBJ2-7, with 7 bases that match TRBD2. This CDR3 spans 14 amino acids. Germline V gives CDR1 MDHEN, CDR2 SYDVKM. The V and J ends lost 1 base and 6 bases, in that order; junction bases with no gene match: 6. CDR3 protein: CASSLSGLEGEQYF. CDR3 nucleotides: TGTGCCAGCAGTTTATCCGGACTAGAAGGCGAGCAGTACTTC.

The J gene is TRBJ2-3, the V gene TRBV25-1; 8 bases map to TRBD2. Looked up from germline, CDR1 is MGHDK and CDR2 is SYGVNS. The CDR3 is 16 residues long. Losses at the gene ends were 5 bases for V and 0 bases for J; bases not matched to a gene: 7. CDR3 sequence reads: CASSRTSSSSTDTQYF. The CDR3 coding sequence is TGTGCCAGCAGTAGGACTAGCAGCTCTAGCACAGATACGCAGTATTTT.

This clone was observed a few times. In the same sample, other DNA sequences code for this CDR3. This chain uses TRBV5-1 with TRBJ1-1; no clear D gene. The V gene lost 0 bases and the J gene lost 6 bases, with 6 bases spanning the gap. The CDR3 loop spans 12 amino acids. The germline V gene has CDR1 SGHRS and CDR2 YFSETQ. DNA for the CDR3: TGCGCCAGCAGCTTGGAAGGGTCTGAAGCTTTCTTT. Protein sequence: CASSLEGSEAFF. The whole variable domain, filled in from reference TRBV5-1 and TRBJ1-1, reads KAGVTQTPRYLIKTRGQQVTLSCSPISGHRSVSWYQQTPGQGLQFLFEYFSETQRNKGNFPGRFSGRQFSNSRSEMNVSTLELGDSALYLCASSLEGSEAFFGQGTRLTVV.

This rearrangement joins TRBV21-1 to TRBJ1-5. TRBV21-1 is designated a pseudogene. This CDR3 region has 19 residues. In DNA form, the CDR3 reads TGTGCCAGCAGCAAATATTCGTGGGTAGGGAATCTTCTACATCAGCCCCAGCATTTT. As protein: CASSKYSWVGNLLHQPQHF.

The chain recombines TRBV28 with TRBJ2-3; 8 bases match TRBD2. CDR1 and CDR2 from the germline V gene are MDHEN and SYDVKM. The CDR3 extends over 15 amino acids. Germline trimming cut 3 bases from V and 0 bases from J; bases unmatched to any gene: 2. CDR3 amino acids: CASSLVAGSTDTQYF. For the CDR3, the DNA is TGTGCCAGCAGTTTGGTAGCGGGAAGCACAGATACGCAGTATTTT. Looking up the rest from reference TRBV28 and TRBJ2-3 gives the full variable domain: DVKVTQSSRYLVKRTGEKVFLECVQDMDHENMFWYRQDPGLGLRLIYFSYDVKMKEKGDIPEGYSVSREKKERFSLILESASTNQTSMYLCASSLVAGSTDTQYFGPGTRLTVL.

The chain combines TRBV7-6 with TRBJ2-3, with D uncertain. V lost 3 bases and J 1 base, leaving 8 bases between the germline ends. Germline CDR1 and CDR2: SGHVS and FNYEAQ. The CDR3 spans 14 residues. CDR3 residues: CASSLNVGTDTQYF. CDR3 nucleotides: TGTGCCAGCAGCTTGAACGTGGGCACAGATACGCAGTATTTT.

The chain employs TRBV28 and TRBJ1-4; D might be TRBD1 (5 bases). The CDR3 loop spans 15 amino acids. The V end was cut by 4 bases, the J end by 7 bases, with 16 bases between. Germline assignment: CDR1 MDHEN and CDR2 SYDVKM. The CDR3 is CASSSLGVRSEKLFF. CDR3 nucleotide sequence: TGTGCCAGCAGTTCCTTGGGGGTCAGGAGTGAAAAACTGTTTTTT.

In this sample, this clone turned up a few times. CDR3 bases: TGTGCCAGCAGCCGGACAGCAAACCAAGAGACCCAGTACTTC. It is translated as CASSRTANQETQYF. The chain joins TRBV7-8 to TRBJ2-5; possible D gene TRBD1, 6 bases. Germline V gene sequence: CDR1 SGHVS, CDR2 FQNEAQ. The CDR3 totals 14 residues. V lost 5 bases, J lost 0 bases, and 10 bases lay in between.

As regards this clone: The sample has other DNA sequences that encode this CDR3 too. This chain uses TRBV2 with TRBJ1-2, with a tentative D call TRBD1 (5 bases). The CDR3 is 15 residues long. The V gene's germline CDR1 is SNHLY and CDR2 FYNNEI. Trimming pared 8 bases from V and 0 bases from J, leaving 16 bases between. The CDR3 DNA is TGTGCCAGCGGGAAGGGGCAGCGAGCTAACTATGGCTACACCTTC. Protein product: CASGKGQRANYGYTF.

The V call is TRBV11-2, the J call TRBJ2-5, with D possibly TRBD1 on 6 matching bases. CDR1 and CDR2 from the germline V gene are SGHAT and FQNNGV. The CDR3 sequence is 14 residues long. V lost 5 bases, J lost 1 base, and 11 bases lay in between. CDR3 sequence reads: CASSVGRGQETQYF. The DNA for the CDR3 is TGTGCCAGCAGCGTTGGCAGGGGCCAAGAGACCCAGTACTTC.